This is a list of T cell receptor beta chains from one sample in a study of shared clonotypes between healthy human individuals. Data came from immunoSEQ multiplex PCR; TCRdb stores just in-frame clones and leaves some out. The sample lists under 2,500,000 clones; approximately 95% were seen once. The sample consisted of naive CD4+ T cells sorted from blood. The source of these receptors is a man younger than 30 in good health. The CDR3 runs from the conserved cysteine through the conserved F or W. The order of the fields is V gene, J gene, D gene, clone size, CDR3 protein, CDR3 DNA. The D gene is left open where the match is weak. Some rows mark clone size as missing; the rest say once, few, many or name a class of expanded clone.

V gene: TRBV5-6
J gene: TRBJ1-6
D gene: TRBD1
clone size: NA
CDR3 protein: CASSLGTGSSYNSPLHF
CDR3 DNA: TGTGCCAGCAGCTTGGGGACAGGGAGCTCCTATAATTCACCCCTCCACTTT

V gene: TRBV19
J gene: TRBJ1-6
D gene: NA
clone size: NA
CDR3 protein: CASSIVPQGLRSPLHF
CDR3 DNA: TGTGCCAGTAGTATAGTTCCACAGGGATTGCGTTCACCCCTCCACTTT

V gene: TRBV2
J gene: TRBJ1-4
D gene: TRBD1
clone size: NA
CDR3 protein: CASSEGQGANEKLFF
CDR3 DNA: TGTGCCAGCAGTGAAGGACAGGGGGCAAATGAAAAACTGTTTTTT

V gene: TRBV5-1
J gene: TRBJ1-6
D gene: TRBD1
clone size: once
CDR3 protein: CASRLAGQGDSPLHF
CDR3 DNA: TGCGCCAGCAGGCTCGCAGGACAGGGGGATTCACCCCTCCACTTT

V gene: TRBV9
J gene: TRBJ2-5
D gene: NA
clone size: NA
CDR3 protein: CASSPRGAAETQYF
CDR3 DNA: TGTGCCAGCAGCCCTCGGGGGGCCGCCGAGACCCAGTACTTC

V gene: TRBV13
J gene: TRBJ2-2
D gene: NA
clone size: once
CDR3 protein: CASSFLAGATTGELFF
CDR3 DNA: TGTGCCAGCAGCTTCTTGGCAGGGGCGACCACCGGGGAGCTGTTTTTT

V gene: TRBV7-2
J gene: TRBJ1-5
D gene: NA
clone size: NA
CDR3 protein: CASSFRRGNQPQHF
CDR3 DNA: TGTGCCAGCAGCTTCAGACGGGGCAATCAGCCCCAGCATTTT

V gene: TRBV5-6
J gene: TRBJ2-7
D gene: NA
clone size: NA
CDR3 protein: CASNVLDYEQYF
CDR3 DNA: TGTGCCAGCAACGTACTGGATTACGAGCAGTACTTC

V gene: TRBV4-3
J gene: TRBJ2-2
D gene: NA
clone size: NA
CDR3 protein: CASSLSNRVPGELFF
CDR3 DNA: TGCGCCAGCAGCCTCAGTAACAGGGTACCCGGGGAGCTGTTTTTT

V gene: TRBV5-1
J gene: TRBJ2-5
D gene: NA
clone size: NA
CDR3 protein: CASSLVLGENQETQYF
CDR3 DNA: TGCGCCAGCAGCTTGGTTCTCGGGGAGAACCAAGAGACCCAGTACTTC

V gene: TRBV9
J gene: TRBJ1-1
D gene: NA
clone size: once
CDR3 protein: CASSVGGLTEAFF
CDR3 DNA: TGTGCCAGCAGCGTAGGTGGGTTGACTGAAGCTTTCTTT

V gene: TRBV4-3
J gene: TRBJ1-2
D gene: TRBD1
clone size: NA
CDR3 protein: CASSQEPGQGYTF
CDR3 DNA: TGCGCCAGCAGCCAGGAGCCGGGACAGGGCTACACCTTC

V gene: TRBV11-3
J gene: TRBJ2-1
D gene: NA
clone size: NA
CDR3 protein: CASSPSGPGAYNEQFF
CDR3 DNA: TGTGCCAGCAGCCCCTCGGGCCCCGGCGCCTACAATGAGCAGTTCTTC

V gene: TRBV7-9
J gene: TRBJ2-3
D gene: NA
clone size: once
CDR3 protein: CASSPNLATNTDTQYF
CDR3 DNA: TGTGCCAGCAGCCCGAATCTAGCAACTAACACAGATACGCAGTATTTT

V gene: TRBV6-1
J gene: TRBJ2-1
D gene: TRBD2
clone size: NA
CDR3 protein: CASSEAGGRAENEQFF
CDR3 DNA: TGTGCCAGCAGTGAAGCGGGCGGGAGGGCCGAAAATGAGCAGTTCTTC

V gene: TRBV5-1
J gene: TRBJ2-1
D gene: NA
clone size: NA
CDR3 protein: CASSLGGSYNEQFF
CDR3 DNA: TGCGCCAGCAGCTTGGGAGGCTCCTACAATGAGCAGTTCTTC

V gene: TRBV28
J gene: TRBJ2-1
D gene: TRBD2
clone size: NA
CDR3 protein: CASSLVSGGALVEQFF
CDR3 DNA: TGTGCCAGCAGTTTAGTTAGCGGGGGGGCCTTGGTTGAGCAGTTCTTC

V gene: TRBV6-5
J gene: TRBJ1-3
D gene: NA
clone size: NA
CDR3 protein: CASSLMRGSGNTIYF
CDR3 DNA: TGTGCCAGCAGCCTTATGCGCGGATCTGGAAACACCATATATTTT

V gene: TRBV5-4
J gene: TRBJ2-3
D gene: NA
clone size: NA
CDR3 protein: CASSFADTQYF
CDR3 DNA: TGTGCCAGCAGCTTCGCTGATACGCAGTATTTT

V gene: TRBV7-3
J gene: TRBJ1-6
D gene: TRBD1
clone size: NA
CDR3 protein: CASSAQGAYNSPLHF
CDR3 DNA: TGTGCCAGCAGCGCGCAGGGGGCCTATAATTCACCCCTCCACTTT

V gene: TRBV5-1
J gene: TRBJ2-1
D gene: NA
clone size: NA
CDR3 protein: CASSLGSGEQFF
CDR3 DNA: TGCGCCAGCAGCTTGGGATCGGGCGAGCAGTTCTTC

V gene: TRBV5-1
J gene: TRBJ2-5
D gene: NA
clone size: NA
CDR3 protein: CASSLEGTKKQETQYF
CDR3 DNA: TGCGCCAGCAGCTTGGAGGGGACAAAAAAGCAAGAGACCCAGTACTTC

V gene: TRBV6-1
J gene: TRBJ2-7
D gene: NA
clone size: NA
CDR3 protein: CASKESYEQYF
CDR3 DNA: TGTGCCAGCAAAGAGAGCTACGAGCAGTACTTC

V gene: TRBV18
J gene: TRBJ1-4
D gene: NA
clone size: NA
CDR3 protein: CASSATATNEKLFF
CDR3 DNA: TGTGCCAGCTCAGCCACTGCAACTAATGAAAAACTGTTTTTT